Below, one TCR beta chain is given with its context. Antigen: not known. Healthy Caucasian donors formed the entire cohort. From the 5' RACE reads, TCRdb called clonotypes with MiXCR, one entry per CDR3 protein. The table has a few hundred thousand distinct CDR3 sequences, 9% to 10% seen once. This sample was taken from a study of identical twins. General observations from the study: In cord blood, abundant beta clonotypes had fewer insertions; memory showed no trend.

Per germline, CDR1 DFQATT and CDR2 SNEGSKA (reference sequence). The CDR3 consists of 16 residues. Trimming cost V 1 base and J 3 bases; bases outside gene matches: 6. The same data also contributed to another study, on yellow fever vaccine responses in identical twins.

The sample taken for sequencing was PBMCs. The receptor was derived from a woman aged 18-29 years in good health. The V and J genes are TRBV20-1 and TRBJ2-7; 13 nucleotides align to TRBD2. The CDR3 sequence: CSARVEGLAGIYEQYF. The CDR3 DNA reads TGCAGTGCTAGAGTTGAGGGACTAGCGGGGATCTACGAGCAGTACTTC.